Presented here are 6 T cell receptor beta chains from one specimen sequenced in a study of blood T cell repertoires in COVID-19. Clones were read by immunoSEQ multiplex PCR, and TCRdb kept only the in-frame ones, dropping some. The sample carries about 240,000 clones, roughly 79% recorded once. The sequencing sample was made of peripheral blood. Receptor source: a woman aged 80 or over with COVID-19, enrolled during active disease.

This clone came up a few times. This chain links TRBV18 with TRBJ1-4, with D tentatively TRBD1 (5 bases). The V end lost 5 bases, the J end lost 7 bases, and 11 bases lay between the germline ends. From germline, CDR1 is KGHSH and CDR2 LQKENI. There are 13 residues in the CDR3. CDR3 DNA sequence: TGTGCCAGCTCAGTTCGGCAGGGTGAAAAACTGTTTTTT. Amino acid sequence: CASSVRQGEKLFF.

The chain couples TRBV9 to TRBJ1-3; TRBD1 agrees at 7 bases. The CDR3 extends over 16 amino acids. CDR1 is SGDLS and CDR2 is YYNGEE in the germline V gene. Trimming removed 4 bases from V and 0 bases from J; junction bases left unmatched: 7. The CDR3 loop is CASSSGGGPSGNTIYF. CDR3 DNA: TGTGCCAGCAGCTCCGGAGGGGGCCCCTCTGGAAACACCATATATTTT.

The genes are TRBV3-1 (or the pseudogene TRBV3-2) and TRBJ2-3; TRBD2 agrees at 11 bases. Germline CDR1 LGHDT, CDR2 YNNKEL (reference sequence). V lost 5 bases and J lost 4; bases outside the gene matches: 5. This CDR3 region has 15 residues. CDR3 DNA sequence: TGTGCCAGCAGCAGGATTAGCGGGGGGGCAGATACGCAGTATTTT. It specifies CASSRISGGADTQYF.

The chain is built from TRBV19 and TRBJ2-1; 7 bases map to TRBD2. CDR3 length equals 16 residues. J was trimmed by 0 bases and V by 6 bases; bases with no gene match: 8. Germline CDR1 is LNHDA and CDR2 is SQIVND (reference sequence). This chain's CDR3 is CASSRSGGGSYNEQFF. CDR3 nucleotides: TGTGCCAGTAGCCGAAGTGGGGGGGGCTCCTACAATGAGCAGTTCTTC. Full variable domain (missing parts from reference TRBV19 and TRBJ2-1): DGGITQSPKYLFRKEGQNVTLSCEQNLNHDAMYWYRQDPGQGLRLIYYSQIVNDFQKGDIAEGYSVSREKKESFPLTVTSAQKNPTAFYLCASSRSGGGSYNEQFFGPGTRLTVL.

This clone was seen once. The chain carries TRBV30 and TRBJ1-5; D gene unclear. This CDR3 is built from 13 residues. CDR1 GTSNPN and CDR2 SVGIG come from the germline V gene (reference sequence). The V end lost 5 bases, the J end lost 2 bases, and 10 bases lay between the germline ends. The CDR3 loop reads CAWGAGGNQPQHF. CDR3 bases: TGTGCCTGGGGAGCCGGTGGCAATCAGCCCCAGCATTTT.

CDR3 sequence (DNA): TGTGCCAGCAGCCCCCTAGGACAGGGGATCTCCTACGAGCAGTACTTC. Residues: CASSPLGQGISYEQYF. The rearrangement links TRBV5-4 to TRBJ2-7; TRBD1 matches 9 bases. V was clipped by 4 bases and J by 0 bases; unmatched bases: 8. The CDR3 is made up of 16 amino acids. The germline gives CDR1 SGHNT, CDR2 YYREEE (reference sequence).